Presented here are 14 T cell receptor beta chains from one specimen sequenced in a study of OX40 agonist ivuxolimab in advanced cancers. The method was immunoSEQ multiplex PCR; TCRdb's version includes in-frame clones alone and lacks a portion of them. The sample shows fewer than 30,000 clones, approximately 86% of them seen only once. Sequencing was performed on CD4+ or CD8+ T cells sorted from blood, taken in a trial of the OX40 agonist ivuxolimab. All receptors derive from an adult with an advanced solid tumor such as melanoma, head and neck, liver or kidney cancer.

For the CDR3, the DNA is TGTGCCAGCAGCCTCGGAGGGGGGGTAGAAAATCAGCCCCAGCATTTT. Translation gives CASSLGGGVENQPQHF. V gene TRBV5-6 combines with J gene TRBJ1-5; possible D gene TRBD1, 6 bases. Germline-derived CDR1 and CDR2 are SGHDT and YYEEEE. V gave up 4 bases and J gave up 4 bases, with 18 bases separating them. The CDR3 runs 16 residues.

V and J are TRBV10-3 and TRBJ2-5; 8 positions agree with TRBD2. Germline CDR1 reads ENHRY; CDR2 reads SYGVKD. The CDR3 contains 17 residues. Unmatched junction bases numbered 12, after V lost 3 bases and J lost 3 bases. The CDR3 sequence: CAISERVVVAGKETQYF. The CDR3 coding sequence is TGTGCCATCAGTGAAAGGGTCGTAGTAGCGGGAAAAGAGACCCAGTACTTC.

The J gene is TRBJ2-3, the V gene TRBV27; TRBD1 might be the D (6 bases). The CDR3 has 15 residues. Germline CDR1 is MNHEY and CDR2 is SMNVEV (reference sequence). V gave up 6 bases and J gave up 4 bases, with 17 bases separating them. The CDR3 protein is CASSYRVDRPDTQYF. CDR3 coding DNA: TGTGCCAGCAGCTACAGGGTTGATCGTCCAGATACGCAGTATTTT.

The chain's CDR3 is CASSPTGNTEAFF. CDR3 DNA: TGTGCCAGCAGCCCAACGGGGAACACTGAAGCTTTCTTT. V is TRBV28 and J is TRBJ1-1; D uncertain. V was clipped by 6 bases and J by 1 base, with 9 bases between them. The germline V gene encodes CDR1 MDHEN and CDR2 SYDVKM. CDR3 length: 13 residues.

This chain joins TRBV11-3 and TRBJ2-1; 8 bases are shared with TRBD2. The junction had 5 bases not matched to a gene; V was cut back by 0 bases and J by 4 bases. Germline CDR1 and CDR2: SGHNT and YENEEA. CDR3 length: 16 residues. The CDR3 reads CASSLEGSGGYNEQFF. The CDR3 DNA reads TGTGCCAGCAGCTTAGAGGGGAGCGGGGGTTACAATGAGCAGTTCTTC.

CDR3 loop: CASSYGSGANVLTF. For the CDR3, the DNA is TGTGCCAGCAGCTATGGCTCTGGGGCCAACGTCCTGACTTTC. The chain links TRBV5-6 to TRBJ2-6, with no clear D. Trimming took 3 bases from V and 0 from J, leaving 4 bases between them. This CDR3 has 14 residues. Germline lookup yields CDR1 SGHDT and CDR2 YYEEEE.

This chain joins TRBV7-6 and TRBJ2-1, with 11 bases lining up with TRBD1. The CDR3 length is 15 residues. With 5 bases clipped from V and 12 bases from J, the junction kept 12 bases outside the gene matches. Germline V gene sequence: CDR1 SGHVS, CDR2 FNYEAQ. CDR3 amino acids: CASSQSGTGGGRQFF. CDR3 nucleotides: TGTGCCAGCAGCCAATCCGGGACAGGGGGTGGGAGGCAGTTCTTC.

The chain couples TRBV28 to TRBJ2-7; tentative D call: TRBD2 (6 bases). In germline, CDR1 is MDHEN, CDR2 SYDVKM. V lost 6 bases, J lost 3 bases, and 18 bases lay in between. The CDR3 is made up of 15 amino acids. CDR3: CASSLTGTLFYEQYF. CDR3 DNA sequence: TGTGCCAGCAGCCTGACCGGGACTTTATTCTACGAGCAGTACTTC. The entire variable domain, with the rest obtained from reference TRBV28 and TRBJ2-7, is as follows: DVKVTQSSRYLVKRTGEKVFLECVQDMDHENMFWYRQDPGLGLRLIYFSYDVKMKEKGDIPEGYSVSREKKERFSLILESASTNQTSMYLCASSLTGTLFYEQYFGPGTRLTVT.

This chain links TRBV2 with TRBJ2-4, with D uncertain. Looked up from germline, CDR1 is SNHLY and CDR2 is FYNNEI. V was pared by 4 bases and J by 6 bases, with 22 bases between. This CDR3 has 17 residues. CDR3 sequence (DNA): TGTGCCAGCAGTGGGCTCGTCCGGGCTTTAGCCTTAAACATTCAGTACTTC. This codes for CASSGLVRALALNIQYF. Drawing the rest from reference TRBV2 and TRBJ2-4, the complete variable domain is EPEVTQTPSHQVTQMGQEVILRCVPISNHLYFYWYRQILGQKVEFLVSFYNNEISEKSEIFDDQFSVERPDGSNFTLKIRSTKLEDSAMYFCASSGLVRALALNIQYFGAGTRLSVL.

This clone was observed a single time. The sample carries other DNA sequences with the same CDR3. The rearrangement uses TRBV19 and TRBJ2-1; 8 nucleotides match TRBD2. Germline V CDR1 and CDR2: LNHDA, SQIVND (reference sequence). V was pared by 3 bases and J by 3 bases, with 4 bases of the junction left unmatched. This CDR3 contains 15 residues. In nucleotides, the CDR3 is TGTGCCAGTAGTATGGGACTAGGGGTCTACAATGAGCAGTTCTTC. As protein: CASSMGLGVYNEQFF.

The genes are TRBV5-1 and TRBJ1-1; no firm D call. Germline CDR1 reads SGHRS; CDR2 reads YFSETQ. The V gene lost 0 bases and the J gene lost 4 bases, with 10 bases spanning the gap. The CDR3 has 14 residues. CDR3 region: CASSLGRGSTEAFF. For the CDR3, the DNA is TGCGCCAGCAGCTTGGGCCGGGGAAGCACTGAAGCTTTCTTT.

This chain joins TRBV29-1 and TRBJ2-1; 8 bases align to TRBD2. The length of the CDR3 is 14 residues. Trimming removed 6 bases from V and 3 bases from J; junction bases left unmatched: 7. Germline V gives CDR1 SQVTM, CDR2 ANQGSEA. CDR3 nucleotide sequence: TGCAGCGTGCCAAGCGGGAGCTACTACAATGAGCAGTTCTTC. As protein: CSVPSGSYYNEQFF.

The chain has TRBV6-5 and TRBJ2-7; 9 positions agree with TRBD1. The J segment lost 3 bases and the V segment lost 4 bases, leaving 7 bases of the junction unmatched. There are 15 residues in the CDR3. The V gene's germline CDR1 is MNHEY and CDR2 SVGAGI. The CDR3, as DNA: TGTGCCAGCAGTTGGGGACAGGGACCCAGCTACGAGCAGTACTTC. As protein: CASSWGQGPSYEQYF.

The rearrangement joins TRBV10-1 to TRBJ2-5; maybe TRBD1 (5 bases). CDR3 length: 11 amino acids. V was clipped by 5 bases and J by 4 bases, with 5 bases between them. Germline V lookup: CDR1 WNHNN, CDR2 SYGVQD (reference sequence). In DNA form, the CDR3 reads TGCGCCAGCAGTCAGGGAGAGACCCAGTACTTC. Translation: CASSQGETQYF.